This TCR beta chain was recovered during a study of blood T cells in healthy people across ages. Study-wide findings and caveats: While age rose, TCR beta diversity per million T cells dropped in a roughly linear way.

The germline V gene encodes CDR1 GTSNPN and CDR2 SVGIG (reference sequence). This CDR3 is 14 amino acids long. V trimming: 5 bases; J trimming: 5 bases; junction bases outside the gene matches: 10. Primers used in a second PCR of roughly 7 to 12 cycles were a sample-barcoded 5' primer and a J-beta primer mix. TCRdb used MiXCR to reprocess the 5' RACE reads, holding one entry per CDR3 protein. The sample contains some 900,000 distinct CDR3 sequences, around 49% of which appear only once. As concerns this clonotype: Its target is not known.

Donation came from healthy Caucasian individuals in Russia who were aged about 6 to 90. The sample comprised blood. V usage is TRBV30 and J usage is TRBJ2-5; 8 bases are shared with TRBD1. The clonotype comes from a man aged 25-45 years in good health. The CDR3 DNA reads as TGTGCCTGGTCAGGGGGCAGGCGATTGGAGACCCAGTACTTC. This codes for CAWSGGRRLETQYF.